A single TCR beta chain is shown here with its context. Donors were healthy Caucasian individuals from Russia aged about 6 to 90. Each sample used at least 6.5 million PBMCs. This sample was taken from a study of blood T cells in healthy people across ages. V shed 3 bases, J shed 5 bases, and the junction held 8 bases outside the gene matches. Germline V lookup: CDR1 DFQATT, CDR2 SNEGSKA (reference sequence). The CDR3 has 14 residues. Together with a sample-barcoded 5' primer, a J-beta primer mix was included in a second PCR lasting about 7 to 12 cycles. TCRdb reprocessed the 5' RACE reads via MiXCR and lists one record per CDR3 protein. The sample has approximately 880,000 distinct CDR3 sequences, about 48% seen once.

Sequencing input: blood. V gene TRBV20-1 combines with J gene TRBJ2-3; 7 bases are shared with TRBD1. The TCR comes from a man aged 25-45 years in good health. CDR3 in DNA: TGCAGTGCTAGGTTACAGGGGATCAAAGATACGCAGTATTTT. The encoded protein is CSARLQGIKDTQYF.